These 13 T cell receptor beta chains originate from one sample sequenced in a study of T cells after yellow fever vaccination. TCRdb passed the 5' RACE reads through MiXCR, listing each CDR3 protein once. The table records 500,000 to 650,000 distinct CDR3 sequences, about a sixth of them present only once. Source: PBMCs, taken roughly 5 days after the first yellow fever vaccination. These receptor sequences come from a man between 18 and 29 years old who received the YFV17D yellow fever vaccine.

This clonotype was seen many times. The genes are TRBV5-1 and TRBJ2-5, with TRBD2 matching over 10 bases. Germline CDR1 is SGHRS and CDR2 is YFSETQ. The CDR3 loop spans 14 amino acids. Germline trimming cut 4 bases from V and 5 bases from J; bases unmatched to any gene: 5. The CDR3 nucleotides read TGCGCCAGCAGCATAGCGGGGGGCGAGGAGACCCAGTACTTC. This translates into CASSIAGGEETQYF.

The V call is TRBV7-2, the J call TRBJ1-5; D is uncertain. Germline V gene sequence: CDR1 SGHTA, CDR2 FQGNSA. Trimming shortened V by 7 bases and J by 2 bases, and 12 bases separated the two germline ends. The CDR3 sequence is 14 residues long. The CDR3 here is CASTLISGNQPQHF. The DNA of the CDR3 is TGTGCCAGCACCTTGATCTCCGGCAATCAGCCCCAGCATTTT.

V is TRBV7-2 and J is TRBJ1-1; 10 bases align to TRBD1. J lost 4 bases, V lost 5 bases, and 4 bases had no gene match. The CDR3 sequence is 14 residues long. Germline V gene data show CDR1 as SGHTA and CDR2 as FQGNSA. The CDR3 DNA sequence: TGTGCCAGCAGCCGCGGGACAGGGGTCACTGAAGCTTTCTTT. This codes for CASSRGTGVTEAFF.

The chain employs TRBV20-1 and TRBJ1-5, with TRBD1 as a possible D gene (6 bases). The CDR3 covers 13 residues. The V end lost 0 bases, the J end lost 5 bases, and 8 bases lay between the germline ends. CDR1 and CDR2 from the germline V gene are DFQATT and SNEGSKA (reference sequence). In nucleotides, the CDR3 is TGCAGTGCTAGAGATCAGGGGCATCAGCCCCAGCATTTT. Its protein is CSARDQGHQPQHF.

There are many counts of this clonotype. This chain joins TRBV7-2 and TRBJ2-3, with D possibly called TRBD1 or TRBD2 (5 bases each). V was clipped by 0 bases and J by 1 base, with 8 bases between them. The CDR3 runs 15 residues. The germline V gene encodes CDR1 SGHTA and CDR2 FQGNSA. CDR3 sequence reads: CASSLAGDGTDTQYF. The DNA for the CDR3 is TGTGCCAGCAGCTTAGCAGGGGACGGCACAGATACGCAGTATTTT.

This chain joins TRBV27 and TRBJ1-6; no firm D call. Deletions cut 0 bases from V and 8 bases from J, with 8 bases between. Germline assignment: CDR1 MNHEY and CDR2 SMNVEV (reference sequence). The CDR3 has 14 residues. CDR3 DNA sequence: TGTGCCAGCAGTTTATCAGGGAGGGATTCACCCCTCCACTTT. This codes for CASSLSGRDSPLHF.

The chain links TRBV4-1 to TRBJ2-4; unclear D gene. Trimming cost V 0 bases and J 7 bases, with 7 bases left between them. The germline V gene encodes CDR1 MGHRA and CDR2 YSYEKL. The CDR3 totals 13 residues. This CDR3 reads CASSQDRWNIQYF. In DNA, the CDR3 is TGCGCCAGCAGCCAAGATAGGTGGAACATTCAGTACTTC.

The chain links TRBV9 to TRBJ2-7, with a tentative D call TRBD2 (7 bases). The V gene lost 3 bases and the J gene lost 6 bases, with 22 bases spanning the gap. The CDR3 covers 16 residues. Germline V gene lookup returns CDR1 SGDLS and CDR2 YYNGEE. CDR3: CASSARSSGGSGEQYF. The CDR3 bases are TGTGCCAGCAGCGCCCGTAGCTCGGGGGGCTCCGGCGAGCAGTACTTC.

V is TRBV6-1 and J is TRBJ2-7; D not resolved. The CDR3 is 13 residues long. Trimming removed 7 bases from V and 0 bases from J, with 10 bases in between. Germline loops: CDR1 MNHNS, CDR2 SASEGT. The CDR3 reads CASKVWDSYEQYF. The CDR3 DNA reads TGTGCCAGCAAGGTGTGGGACTCCTACGAGCAGTACTTC.

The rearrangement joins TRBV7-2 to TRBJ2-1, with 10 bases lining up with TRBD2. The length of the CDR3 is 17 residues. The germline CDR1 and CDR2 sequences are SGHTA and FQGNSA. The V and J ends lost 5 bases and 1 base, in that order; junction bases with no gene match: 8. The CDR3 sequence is CASSPRLAGLSYNEQFF. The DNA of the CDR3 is TGTGCCAGCAGCCCAAGACTAGCGGGCCTATCCTACAATGAGCAGTTCTTC. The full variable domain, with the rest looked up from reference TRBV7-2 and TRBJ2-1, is GAGVSQSPSNKVTEKGKDVELRCDPISGHTALYWYRQSLGQGLEFLIYFQGNSAPDKSGLPSDRFSAERTGGSVSTLTIQRTQQEDSAVYLCASSPRLAGLSYNEQFFGPGTRLTVL.

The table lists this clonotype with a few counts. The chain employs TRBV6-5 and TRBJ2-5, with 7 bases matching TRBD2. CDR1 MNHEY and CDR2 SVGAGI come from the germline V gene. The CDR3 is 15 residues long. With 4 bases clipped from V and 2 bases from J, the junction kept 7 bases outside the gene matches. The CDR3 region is CASSSLLAEQETQYF. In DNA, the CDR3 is TGTGCCAGCAGTTCCCTGCTAGCGGAACAAGAGACCCAGTACTTC.

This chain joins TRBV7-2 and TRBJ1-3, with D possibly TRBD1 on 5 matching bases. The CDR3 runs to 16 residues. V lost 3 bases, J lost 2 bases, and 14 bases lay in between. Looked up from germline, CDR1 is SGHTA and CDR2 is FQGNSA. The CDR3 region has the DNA TGTGCCAGCAGCTTGACAGCTCTCCTAACTGGAAACACCATATATTTT. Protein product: CASSLTALLTGNTIYF. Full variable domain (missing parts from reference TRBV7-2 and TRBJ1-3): GAGVSQSPSNKVTEKGKDVELRCDPISGHTALYWYRQSLGQGLEFLIYFQGNSAPDKSGLPSDRFSAERTGGSVSTLTIQRTQQEDSAVYLCASSLTALLTGNTIYFGEGSWLTVV.

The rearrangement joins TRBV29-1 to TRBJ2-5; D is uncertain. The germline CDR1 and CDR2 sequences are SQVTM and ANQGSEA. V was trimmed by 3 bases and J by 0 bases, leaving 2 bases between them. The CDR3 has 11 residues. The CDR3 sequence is CSVDYQETQYF. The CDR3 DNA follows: TGCAGCGTTGATTACCAAGAGACCCAGTACTTC.